This record covers a single TCR beta chain. This clonotype was seen at least ten times. What this receptor recognizes is not known. No much larger clone is present one base from it, and per-base qualities are unavailable. Receptor amplification or capture employed multiplex PCR. For sequencing, an Illumina HiSeq 4000 was employed. CDR3 regions were amplified by Arm-PCR with iRepertoire HTBI primers to construct TCR beta libraries. Before sequencing, the PCR products underwent gel purification. In the authors' own workflow: Gene usage analysis of CDR3 amino acid clonotypes relied on the roughly 67 TRBV and 14 TRBJ segments identified across samples. COPE and FqMerger were used to merge the filtered high-quality paired reads into contigs. BLAST was used to align contigs to IMGT TRBV, TRBD and TRBJ reference genes, with CDR3 defined following IMGT. Any clonotype with a frequency above 0.1% was classified as a highly expanded clone. Shannon entropy served as the measure of repertoire diversity, while the Gini coefficient captured V-J evenness. A clonotype was considered public if more than one individual shared it. TCRdb reprocessed the public reads (quality trimming at Q25 with fastp, clone calling with MiXCR) and kept in-frame beta chains. Each record represents a unique CDR3 protein, reported with the most common genes and DNA among its rows. It is TCRdb's table, rather than the study itself, that gives the V and J calls and clone size. The sample table contains 500,000 or so distinct CDR3 sequences; only one count was recorded for 16% of them. The top ten clones comprise approximately 12% of the sample.

The time point label on this specimen signifies: newly diagnosed GD, antithyroid drugs for less than 3 months. RNA was extracted from PBMCs in TRIzol for both TCR sequencing and RNA sequencing. Graves' disease was diagnosed according to American Thyroid Association guidelines. Recruitment of patients was carried out at an endocrinology department in Xi'an, China. Each patient gave 9 to 10 milliliters of peripheral blood, collected in an EDTA anticoagulant tube. Ficoll Paque Plus density gradient separation was used to isolate PBMCs, and no further T cell sorting was performed. An Agilent 2100 Bioanalyzer and agarose gel were used to check RNA quality, while a NanoDrop 2000 measured RNA concentration. This entry comes from a study of regulatory T cells in long-lasting Graves disease (dated by TCRdb to the early 2020s). At the level of the whole study: In the newly diagnosed Graves' disease group, patients had been taking antithyroid drugs for less than 3 months. TCR sequencing covered roughly 13 persistent and roughly 20 newly diagnosed Graves' disease patients, 33 samples in total. Patients with persistent Graves' disease were compared with patients with newly diagnosed Graves' disease using TCR sequencing and RNA sequencing of peripheral blood. The study took place in China and was registered as a clinical trial.

Points the paper makes about the study in general: The authors acknowledged the small sample size as a limitation that may reduce accuracy. Peripheral blood alone was examined, since thyroid tissue, which constituted the primary lesion, could not be accessed. Compared with newly diagnosed patients, persistent Graves' disease patients had lower TCR Shannon entropy and fewer highly expanded clones, which suggests clonal expansion. Only the TCR beta chain was sequenced and analyzed. Preferential use of TRBV28, TRBJ1-2 and TRBJ2-5 was observed in persistent disease, whereas TRBV20-1 and TRBJ2-1 were favored in newly diagnosed disease. More public clonotypes were shared among persistent patients (roughly 2,700) than among newly diagnosed patients (approximately 930).

Including the terminal cysteine and phenylalanine, the CDR3 comprises 14 residues. The only DNA kept is the CDR3, 42 bases in frame from the first base. The germline V gene sets CDR1 to SNHLY and CDR2 to FYNNEI. V and J lose 9 bases and 0 bases, and a span of 12 bases separates them. A further study also used this sample, focusing on T cells in Graves' hyperthyroidism and ophthalmopathy. That second report states: Stable Graves' hyperthyroidism was defined as no progression to ophthalmopathy during 18 months of follow-up. Hyperthyroidism patients were newly diagnosed, with disease duration under 2 months, and aged 18 to 65 years. The study excluded patients with uncontrolled infections, other autoimmune diseases, pregnancy or lactation. Diagnoses were established on the basis of clinical symptoms, serum thyroxine and TRAb, thyroid ultrasound, and orbital computed tomography. For the first round of RT-PCR on the TCR CDR3, the HTBI primer set was used together with the Qiagen OneStep RT-PCR kit. Blood samples also contained most of the expanded thyroid clonotypes (frequency above 0.001), which suggests that blood repertoires may reflect thyroid immune responses. Ophthalmopathy was separated from stable hyperthyroidism by a 13 V-J signature model, with approximately 89% sensitivity and about 81% specificity obtained in cross-validation and 80%/75% obtained in testing. In validation, the model predicted progression to ophthalmopathy a median of 6.5 months before onset, with over 55% sensitivity and nearly 75% specificity. A discovery cohort of about 100 patients, approximately 44 with Graves' ophthalmopathy and about 58 with stable Graves' hyperthyroidism, was used to find distinguishing TCR V-J signatures. Prospective prediction of ophthalmopathy was tested in an independent validation cohort of 18 to 20 hyperthyroidism patients and around 16 patients who later progressed to ophthalmopathy. The 75 to 100 discovery patients were divided at random into training and test sets in a 7:3 ratio. In roughly six Graves' hyperthyroidism patients, the study also compared T-cell repertoires from thyroid tissue with T-cell repertoires from blood. Once sampling was done, hyperthyroidism patients were given methimazole at a starting dose of 30 mg daily, whereas ophthalmopathy patients were given high-dose intravenous methylprednisolone. Libraries were constructed in a second round of multiplex PCR, after which size selection and purification were carried out. Libraries were sequenced paired-end with 100 bp reads on an Illumina HiSeq2000. SOAPnuke was used to process the raw data, with reads discarded if the reads contained adapters or uncalled bases, had a mean Phred below 15, or lacked an exact constant-primer or identifier match. COPE v1.2.5 was used to merge the high-quality paired reads, and each unique nucleotide sequence was defined as a clonotype. Clonotypes were aligned to IMGT TRBV, TRBD and TRBJ reference segments using MiTCR v1.1. The analysis included only V-J combinations with a frequency above 0.0001, which together covered 99% to 99.2% of the repertoires. The TCS score was defined as the ratio of F50 (clonal expansion) to E x V (chaos), calculated using BLOSUM62-based TCRdist between CDR3 peptides within each V-J. Welch's t-statistics and random forest reduced 500 to 650 V-J features to 13, which were used in a naive Bayes classifier (R e1071). Sample size was not statistically predetermined, and investigators were not blinded to group allocation. According to the paper, TCR Vbeta CDR3 sequencing was carried out on around 140 peripheral blood samples, which came from about 45 ophthalmopathy, fewer than 80 hyperthyroidism and approximately 17 progressor patients.

Rearrangement joined TRBV2 to TRBJ2-1; the D gene may be TRBD1 or TRBD2, since each aligns over 5 bases. Source: peripheral blood mononuclear cells (PBMCs), taken at new diagnosis, from a patient treated with antithyroid drugs. This TCR was sampled from a man aged 35 to 55 with Graves disease. Donor details come from another sample of the same person, matched by shared clones. The CDR3 region reads CARDGASSYNEQFF. The nucleotides are TGTGCCAGGGACGGGGCGAGCTCCTACAATGAGCAGTTCTTC. The CDR3, completed at both ends by the reference TRBV2 and TRBJ2-1 genes, gives the full variable domain EPEVTQTPSHQVTQMGQEVILRCVPISNHLYFYWYRQILGQKVEFLVSFYNNEISEKSEIFDDQFSVERPDGSNFTLKIRSTKLEDSAMYFCARDGASSYNEQFFGPGTRLTVL.